Many counts were recorded for the clone carrying this T cell receptor beta chain. Its antigen is unidentified. Each cDNA molecule in the library carried unique molecular identifiers. Original methodology: A typical sample had around 90,000 TCRs, with about 23,224 to 750,000 overall. TCRdb redid the calling of the 5' RACE reads with MiXCR, one entry per CDR3 protein. The V and J calls were not made by the authors but by TCRdb's processing. This table holds about 80,000 distinct CDR3 sequences, 15% found once. Germline loops: CDR1 SQVTM, CDR2 ANQGSEA. The CDR3 extends over 11 amino acids. V lost 7 bases and J lost 6, with 12 bases in between. This record belongs to a study of human T cells and chemical hapten exposure. Study-level information: Largely, small differences in pooled library volume made per-sample TCR yields vary.

Total RNA came from unfractionated whole blood. Study-level points and caveats: The number of TCRs above 1 in 1000 frequency did not change after DPC sensitization.

This TCR came from a female donor in good health. The chain carries TRBV29-1 and TRBJ1-2, with a tentative D call TRBD1 (5 bases). CDR3 in DNA: TGCAGCGGGGGATGGGGGAATGGCTACACCTTC. This codes for CSGGWGNGYTF.